Each of the 28 T cell receptor beta chains below was sequenced from the same sample in a study of blood T cell repertoires in COVID-19 (dated by TCRdb to the early 2020s). The protocol used for the library was the immunoSEQ multiplex PCR assay. Drawn from immuneACCESS, this table holds only the in-frame rearrangements with V and J called that TCRdb kept. Clones are partly lost; checked studies trace under half to an unresolved V gene and leave the rest unexplained. This sample has roughly 260,000 clones in its table, and approximately 85% of those were observed once. The ten largest clones represent approximately 2% of the sample. The material sequenced was PBMCs or T cells enriched from blood (not recorded which). The receptors shown here come from a woman between 45 and 60 years old who had recovered from COVID-19.

The rearrangement uses TRBV5-1 and TRBJ1-1, with D perhaps TRBD1 (5 bases). The V and J ends lost 0 bases and 1 base respectively, with 7 bases between them. The CDR3 covers 14 residues. Germline V gives CDR1 SGHRS, CDR2 YFSETQ. The CDR3 sequence: CASSLEGENTEAFF. The CDR3 DNA reads TGCGCCAGCAGCTTGGAAGGGGAGAACACTGAAGCTTTCTTT.

This rearrangement joins TRBV7-2 to TRBJ2-2; D might be TRBD2 (5 bases). Germline V CDR1 and CDR2: SGHTA, FQGNSA. CDR3 length equals 15 residues. The V and J ends lost 1 base and 2 bases respectively, with 8 bases between them. CDR3 coding DNA: TGTGCCAGCAGCTTAGTGAGCGGCAACACCGGGGAGCTGTTTTTT. Translating gives CASSLVSGNTGELFF.

V usage is TRBV9 and J usage is TRBJ1-2; no firm D call. The V end lost 6 bases, the J end lost 1 base, and 13 bases lay between the germline ends. Germline V CDR1 and CDR2: SGDLS, YYNGEE. The CDR3 sequence is 14 residues long. The CDR3 here is CASTATRLNYGYTF. In DNA form, the CDR3 reads TGTGCCAGCACCGCTACCCGACTTAACTATGGCTACACCTTC.

This clone appeared a few times. The chain couples TRBV6-2 or TRBV6-3 to TRBJ2-4; the match to TRBD2 covers 10 bases. The CDR3 has 17 residues. Germline V CDR1 and CDR2: MNHEY, SVGEGT. V dropped 2 bases and J dropped 0; count of bases not matched to a gene: 4. CDR3: CASSYATSGLAKNIQYF. The CDR3 DNA is TGTGCCAGCAGTTACGCGACTAGCGGGTTAGCCAAAAACATTCAGTACTTC.

This clone was seen a handful of times. V is TRBV19 and J is TRBJ1-5; 7 bases fit TRBD1. Germline V gene sequence: CDR1 LNHDA, CDR2 SQIVND (reference sequence). The CDR3 contains 15 residues. The ends lost 6 bases at V and 0 bases at J; junction bases unmatched: 5. The CDR3 coding sequence is TGTGCCAGTAGGCCGACAGGGTATAGCAATCAGCCCCAGCATTTT. It translates to CASRPTGYSNQPQHF.

About this clone itself: The sample has other DNA sequences that encode this CDR3 too. The chain carries TRBV5-5 and TRBJ1-6, with 9 positions matching TRBD1. Germline V gives CDR1 SGHKS, CDR2 YYEKEE (reference sequence). J lost 7 bases, V lost 3 bases, and 2 bases had no gene match. There are 14 residues in the CDR3. CDR3 nucleotides: TGTGCCAGCAGCTCAGACAGGGGGAATTCACCCCTCCACTTT. It is translated as CASSSDRGNSPLHF.

The chain links TRBV7-9 to TRBJ2-7; 11 nucleotides align to TRBD1. The trim removed 4 bases at V and 0 bases at J, leaving 2 bases unmatched. CDR3 length: 15 amino acids. Germline CDR1 reads SEHNR; CDR2 reads FQNEAQ (reference sequence). CDR3 nucleotides: TGTGCCAGCAGCTCGGGACAGGGGGTCTCCTACGAGCAGTACTTC. This encodes CASSSGQGVSYEQYF.

This chain uses TRBV28 with TRBJ1-5; possible D gene TRBD1, 6 bases. V was clipped by 2 bases and J by 2 bases, with 13 bases between them. The CDR3 consists of 16 residues. Germline V gene lookup returns CDR1 MDHEN and CDR2 SYDVKM. CDR3 bases: TGTGCCAGCAGTTTACGGGGGGCCCGGGGCAATCAGCCCCAGCATTTT. It is translated as CASSLRGARGNQPQHF.

The V gene is TRBV19, the J gene TRBJ2-3; 9 bases agree with TRBD1. The length of the CDR3 is 15 residues. V lost 5 bases to trimming and J lost 4 bases; unmatched junction nucleotides: 7. Germline CDR1 LNHDA, CDR2 SQIVND (reference sequence). This CDR3 reads CASSDYGQGPDTQYF. In DNA, the CDR3 is TGTGCCAGTAGTGACTATGGACAGGGGCCAGATACGCAGTATTTT. The full variable domain, its missing parts supplied by reference TRBV19 and TRBJ2-3, is DGGITQSPKYLFRKEGQNVTLSCEQNLNHDAMYWYRQDPGQGLRLIYYSQIVNDFQKGDIAEGYSVSREKKESFPLTVTSAQKNPTAFYLCASSDYGQGPDTQYFGPGTRLTVL.

This chain connects TRBV30 to TRBJ1-1; TRBD1 aligns across 8 bases. Germline CDR1 reads GTSNPN; CDR2 reads SVGIG (reference sequence). The CDR3 contains 15 residues. V dropped 1 base and J dropped 13; count of bases not matched to a gene: 17. The CDR3 is CAWSAEGQVNIRGFF. For the CDR3, the DNA is TGTGCCTGGAGTGCGGAGGGACAGGTGAATATTCGTGGTTTCTTT.

J is TRBJ2-3 and V is TRBV13; 9 nucleotides line up with TRBD2. CDR1 is PRHDT, CDR2 FYEKMQ, per germline (reference sequence). CDR3 length equals 17 residues. V trimming: 1 base; J trimming: 2 bases; junction bases outside the gene matches: 7. The CDR3 DNA sequence: TGTGCCAGCAGCTTAGCAGGCGCGGGAGGGTTCACAGATACGCAGTATTTT. It encodes CASSLAGAGGFTDTQYF.

This clone has more than one count but fewer than ten. The chain uses TRBV28 and TRBJ2-7; D ambiguous. Deletions cut 2 bases from V and 3 bases from J, with 8 bases between. CDR3 size: 13 residues. Germline-derived CDR1 and CDR2 are MDHEN and SYDVKM. In DNA, the CDR3 is TGTGCCAGCAGTTTAAGGCCAGGCTACGAGCAGTACTTC. Amino acid sequence: CASSLRPGYEQYF.

This chain links TRBV3-1 (or the pseudogene TRBV3-2) with TRBJ2-3; 7 nucleotides line up with TRBD2. CDR3 length: 18 amino acids. V trimming: 2 bases; J trimming: 4 bases; junction bases outside the gene matches: 15. Per the germline V gene, CDR1 is LGHDT and CDR2 is YNNKEL (reference sequence). The CDR3 is CASSQSLAVLVEADTQYF. In DNA form, the CDR3 reads TGTGCCAGCAGCCAATCCCTAGCGGTACTTGTAGAGGCAGATACGCAGTATTTT.

This sequence joins TRBV7-9 and TRBJ2-7; 7 bases agree with TRBD2. V trimming: 11 bases; J trimming: 6 bases; junction bases outside the gene matches: 10. CDR1 is SEHNR, CDR2 FQNEAQ, per germline (reference sequence). This CDR3 contains 12 residues. The CDR3, as DNA: TGTGCCTCGCTCTGGGAGGGAGCCGAGCAGTACTTC. Its translation is CASLWEGAEQYF.

The chain combines TRBV19 with TRBJ1-2; D remains ambiguous. Trimming removed 2 bases from V and 0 bases from J, with 7 bases in between. Germline V gene sequence: CDR1 LNHDA, CDR2 SQIVND (reference sequence). This CDR3 is built from 14 residues. As DNA, the CDR3 is TGTGCCAGTAGTATAATTCAGGCTAACTATGGCTACACCTTC. Its protein product is CASSIIQANYGYTF.

Here the CDR3 reads CASSLESRGASYGYTF. The DNA for the CDR3 is TGTGCCAGCAGCTTGGAAAGCAGGGGAGCCTCCTATGGCTACACCTTC. The rearrangement links TRBV5-4 to TRBJ1-2; D is possibly TRBD1 (6 bases). The V gene's germline CDR1 is SGHNT and CDR2 YYREEE (reference sequence). Trimming cost V 0 bases and J 4 bases, with 16 bases left between them. The CDR3 consists of 16 residues.

This chain uses TRBV28 with TRBJ2-7, with D perhaps TRBD2 (6 bases). CDR1 and CDR2 from the germline V gene are MDHEN and SYDVKM. This CDR3 has 13 residues. V was clipped by 2 bases and J by 4 bases, with 9 bases between them. CDR3 DNA sequence: TGTGCCAGCAGTTTAAGTCGGGGGTACGAGCAGTACTTC. Protein: CASSLSRGYEQYF.

This chain's CDR3 is CASSPPPRRQGIGADNSPLHF. The CDR3 DNA is TGTGCCAGCAGCCCCCCTCCAAGGCGACAGGGGATCGGGGCGGATAATTCACCCCTCCACTTT. The rearrangement joins TRBV21-1 to TRBJ1-6; TRBD1 is the table's D call, not checked against the DNA. TRBV21-1 is listed as a pseudogene. This CDR3 has 21 residues.

This clone was picked up one time. Other DNA sequences of this sample code for an identical CDR3. This chain links TRBV10-3 with TRBJ1-1; 8 nucleotides align to TRBD1. Germline V CDR1 and CDR2: ENHRY, SYGVKD. The CDR3 contains 13 residues. V gave up 4 bases and J gave up 4 bases; unmatched junction bases: 2. This CDR3 reads CAISGTGGTEAFF. CDR3 coding DNA: TGTGCCATCAGTGGTACAGGGGGCACTGAAGCTTTCTTT.

The J gene is TRBJ2-1, the V gene TRBV19; 7 positions agree with TRBD1. Germline CDR1 is LNHDA and CDR2 is SQIVND (reference sequence). The V and J ends lost 4 bases and 3 bases, in that order; junction bases with no gene match: 9. The CDR3 totals 16 residues. The CDR3 DNA reads as TGTGCCAGTAGTAGCCGCGCAGGGGGATTCTACAATGAGCAGTTCTTC. It encodes CASSSRAGGFYNEQFF.

The chain has TRBV7-3 and TRBJ2-1; TRBD2 might be the D (5 bases). The ends were cut back, 4 bases at V and 11 bases at J, with 15 bases in the middle. CDR1 is SGHTA, CDR2 FQGTGA, per germline. The CDR3 runs 13 residues. The CDR3 spells CASSSGLQTQQFF. Written as DNA, the CDR3 is TGTGCCAGCAGCTCCGGACTGCAAACACAGCAGTTCTTC.

The chain uses TRBV6-5 and TRBJ2-5, with 8 bases aligning to TRBD1. V lost 6 bases and J lost 6; bases outside the gene matches: 3. This CDR3 has 12 amino acids. Germline V gene lookup returns CDR1 MNHEY and CDR2 SVGAGI. CDR3 residues: CASRRTGQTQYF. Here the CDR3 DNA reads TGTGCCAGCAGACGGACAGGGCAGACCCAGTACTTC.

The V call is TRBV27, the J call TRBJ1-2; D remains unclear. With 3 bases removed from V and 8 bases from J, the gap between germline ends came to 10 bases. The CDR3 has 12 amino acids. Germline V gives CDR1 MNHEY, CDR2 SMNVEV (reference sequence). The CDR3 protein is CASSLSGEGYTF. The CDR3 coding sequence is TGTGCCAGCAGTTTGTCCGGGGAAGGCTACACCTTC.

DNA of the CDR3: TGCGCCAGCAGTCGACAGGGTGGGTACTTC. Amino acids: CASSRQGGYF. This sequence joins TRBV5-1 and TRBJ2-4; 7 nucleotides agree with TRBD1. Trimming cost V 5 bases and J 15 bases; bases outside gene matches: 5. This CDR3 spans 10 amino acids. Germline V gene data show CDR1 as SGHRS and CDR2 as YFSETQ. Full variable domain (missing parts from reference TRBV5-1 and TRBJ2-4): KAGVTQTPRYLIKTRGQQVTLSCSPISGHRSVSWYQQTPGQGLQFLFEYFSETQRNKGNFPGRFSGRQFSNSRSEMNVSTLELGDSALYLCASSRQGGYFGAGTRLSVL.

The genes are TRBV9 and TRBJ2-3; 10 bases are a match to TRBD2. Germline V gives CDR1 SGDLS, CDR2 YYNGEE. The CDR3 loop spans 16 amino acids. J gave up 2 bases and V 0 bases, and 3 bases lay outside the gene matches. CDR3 bases: TGTGCCAGCAGCGTAGGGACTAGCGGACTCACAGATACGCAGTATTTT. This codes for CASSVGTSGLTDTQYF.

The V and J genes are TRBV3-1 (or the pseudogene TRBV3-2) and TRBJ1-1; D is unclear. The germline V gene has CDR1 LGHDT and CDR2 YNNKEL (reference sequence). This CDR3 has 13 residues. Between the trimmed V and J ends, which lost 4 bases and 3 bases, there was a span of 9 bases. CDR3 amino acids: CASSPNRDTEAFF. CDR3 DNA sequence: TGTGCCAGCAGCCCAAACAGAGACACTGAAGCTTTCTTT.

Only a few counts were recorded for this clone. The chain carries TRBV5-1 and TRBJ2-1; D is possibly TRBD1 (5 bases). The CDR3 length is 13 residues. CDR1 and CDR2 from the germline V gene are SGHRS and YFSETQ. Trimming took 2 bases from V and 5 from J, leaving 8 bases between them. CDR3: CASSLRTNNEQFF. The CDR3 coding sequence is TGCGCCAGCAGCTTACGGACAAACAATGAGCAGTTCTTC.

This clone appeared once. The chain carries TRBV2 and TRBJ1-3; TRBD1 matches 8 bases. The CDR3 has 15 amino acids. V was pared by 2 bases and J by 4 bases, with 4 bases of the junction left unmatched. CDR1 is SNHLY and CDR2 is FYNNEI in the germline V gene. The CDR3 is CASSERQGRGNTIYF. The CDR3 DNA reads TGTGCCAGCAGTGAACGACAGGGGCGAGGAAACACCATATATTTT.